Listed below are T cell receptor beta chains from one sample, sequenced in a study of blood T cell repertoires in COVID-19. Produced via immunoSEQ multiplex PCR; TCRdb's table is partial and in-frame only. The sample has roughly 140,000 clones, 80% to 90% seen once. Specimen: peripheral blood. These receptors originate from a woman aged 40 to 50 with acute or convalescent COVID-19. CDR3s include the opening cysteine and the closing phenylalanine or tryptophan. Fields, in order: D gene, clone size, V gene, J gene, CDR3 DNA, CDR3 protein. A D gene is named only where the DNA matches it firmly. The size entry is marked missing in some rows and otherwise reads once, few, many or a size class.

TRBD2,.,TRBV6-5,TRBJ2-3,TGTGCCAGCCAAGGACTAGCGGGGACAGATACGCAGTATTTT,CASQGLAGTDTQYF
.,.,TRBV20-1,TRBJ2-7,TGCAGTGCTAGTGGCAAGGGGCCGGCCGAGCAGTACTTC,CSASGKGPAEQYF
.,.,TRBV11-3,TRBJ1-3,TGTGCCAGCAGCTTAGCGCCCCCGCAGATCTCTGGAAACACCATATATTTT,CASSLAPPQISGNTIYF
.,.,TRBV5-1,TRBJ1-5,TGCGCCAGCAGCGAACAGCCGAGCAATCAGCCCCAGCATTTT,CASSEQPSNQPQHF
.,.,TRBV6-5,TRBJ2-7,TGTGCCAGCACAGGACACAAGACCTCCTACGAGCAGTACTTC,CASTGHKTSYEQYF
TRBD1,.,TRBV30,TRBJ2-5,TGTGCCTGGGGGACCCCCCACTTGACAGGGTGGGCCCAAGAGACCCAGTACTTC,CAWGTPHLTGWAQETQYF
.,.,TRBV13,TRBJ2-7,TGTGCCAGCAGCTTAGACCAGGGGATGGTTGGAGAGCAGTACTTC,CASSLDQGMVGEQYF
TRBD1,.,TRBV7-8,TRBJ1-3,TGTGCCAGCAGCTTAGCGAGGGACAGAAGCTCTGGAAACACCATATATTTT,CASSLARDRSSGNTIYF
.,.,TRBV13,TRBJ1-2,TGTGCCAGCAGCCCCTCAGATAACTATGGCTACACCTTC,CASSPSDNYGYTF
TRBD2,.,TRBV28,TRBJ2-5,TGTGCCAGCAGCCCCGGGGGGGTTCAAGAGACCCAGTACTTC,CASSPGGVQETQYF
.,.,TRBV6-4,TRBJ1-1,TGTGCCAGCAGAACAGGGTTGAACACTGAAGCTTTCTTT,CASRTGLNTEAFF
TRBD1,.,TRBV28,TRBJ2-7,TGTGCCAGCAGACGGGGACAGCCCTCCTACGAGCAGTACTTC,CASRRGQPSYEQYF
.,.,TRBV20-1,TRBJ2-3,TGCAGTGCTAGTCGGGGGGCGTTTTCTACAGATACGCAGTATTTT,CSASRGAFSTDTQYF
TRBD1,.,TRBV5-1,TRBJ2-3,TGCGCCAGCAGCCCGGGGGACAGGGTCTCAGATACGCAGTATTTT,CASSPGDRVSDTQYF
TRBD2,.,TRBV3-1/TRBV3-2,TRBJ2-1,TGTGCCAGCAGCCTGGGACTAGCGGGAGGGGGCTCCTACAATGAGCAGTTCTTC,CASSLGLAGGGSYNEQFF
.,.,TRBV5-1,TRBJ2-3,TGCGCCAGCAGCTTGAGCACTGTAGCAGATACGCAGTATTTT,CASSLSTVADTQYF
TRBD1,.,TRBV7-3,TRBJ1-1,TGTGCCAGCTCATCAGGGGGGATGAACACTGAAGCTTTCTTT,CASSSGGMNTEAFF
TRBD2,.,TRBV19,TRBJ2-2,TGTGCCAGTAGTAGTTCGGGAGGCGGGGAGCTGTTTTTT,CASSSSGGGELFF
TRBD2,.,TRBV7-9,TRBJ2-7,TGTGCCAGCAGCTTGAGCGGGGGGCTCCTCTACGAGCAGTACTTC,CASSLSGGLLYEQYF
TRBD1,.,TRBV3-1/TRBV3-2,TRBJ1-1,TGTGCCAGCAGCCAGTCCGACAGGGATATTGAAGCTTTCTTT,CASSQSDRDIEAFF
.,.,TRBV9,TRBJ1-1,TGTGCCAGCAGCGTTTCCGGACAGATGAACACTGAAGCTTTCTTT,CASSVSGQMNTEAFF
.,.,TRBV9,TRBJ1-1,TGTGCCAGCAGCGCACCTACTGCTGGGAACACTGAAGCTTTCTTT,CASSAPTAGNTEAFF
TRBD1,.,TRBV7-9,TRBJ2-7,TGTGCCAGCGCAGCTCGGACAGGGGTCTACGAGCAGTACTTC,CASAARTGVYEQYF
TRBD1,.,TRBV6-2/TRBV6-3,TRBJ1-5,TGTGCCAGCAGTACACAGGGGCGGCATCAGCCCCAGCATTTT,CASSTQGRHQPQHF
.,.,TRBV7-9,TRBJ1-4,TGTGCCAGCAGCTTGAACAGGAATGAAAAACTGTTTTTT,CASSLNRNEKLFF
.,.,TRBV11-2,TRBJ2-1,TGTGCCAGCAGCTTAGTCTGGGGGGACCATGGTGAGCAGTTCTTC,CASSLVWGDHGEQFF
.,few,TRBV19,TRBJ1-5,TGTGCCAGTAGTATATCGGGTAGCAATCAGCCCCAGCATTTT,CASSISGSNQPQHF
TRBD1,.,TRBV7-9,TRBJ1-5,TGTGCCAGCAGCAAGGACAGGGATCAGCCCCAGCATTTT,CASSKDRDQPQHF
TRBD2,.,TRBV6-1,TRBJ2-3,TGTGCCAGCAGTGAATTAGCGGGATACACAGATACGCAGTATTTT,CASSELAGYTDTQYF
.,.,TRBV4-1,TRBJ2-3,TGCGCCAGCAGCCCGGACAAACTTACGCAGTATTTT,CASSPDKLTQYF
.,.,TRBV30,TRBJ1-1,TGTGCCTGGAGTGTACTTGGGAACCGGGAGAACACTGAAGCTTTCTTT,CAWSVLGNRENTEAFF
TRBD2,.,TRBV5-4,TRBJ2-2,TGTGCCAGCAGCCTAAATTGGGGACTAGCTCTCACCGGGGAGCTGTTTTTT,CASSLNWGLALTGELFF
TRBD1,few,TRBV6-1,TRBJ1-2,TGTGCCAGCAGTGAAGAGGGGGCGATGTTTAAAGCCTACACCTTC,CASSEEGAMFKAYTF
.,.,TRBV7-9,TRBJ1-2,TGTGCCAGCAGCCCGAGACAGGCACCCCCTGGCTACACCTTC,CASSPRQAPPGYTF
TRBD1,.,TRBV2,TRBJ2-7,TGTGCCAGCAGTGAAAAGGCAGGGGGTCCCTACGAGCAGTACTTC,CASSEKAGGPYEQYF
TRBD2,.,TRBV24-1,TRBJ2-3,TGTGCCACCAGTGATTTCAGGGTAGCGGGAGGTTATGATACGCAGTATTTT,CATSDFRVAGGYDTQYF
TRBD2,.,TRBV6-5,TRBJ2-1,TGTGCCAGCATCCTCAACCATAGCGGGACCCAGTTCTTC,CASILNHSGTQFF
.,.,TRBV13,TRBJ1-5,TGTGCCAGCAGCTTCGGGAGAAATCAGCCCCAGCATTTT,CASSFGRNQPQHF
.,once,TRBV30,TRBJ2-1,TGTGCCTGGAGTGTACGGGTTAGCGCTGAGCAGTTCTTC,CAWSVRVSAEQFF
.,.,TRBV27,TRBJ2-6,TGTGCCAGCAGCCTCTCTGGGGCCAACGTCCTGACTTTC,CASSLSGANVLTF
TRBD1,.,TRBV5-1,TRBJ2-3,TGCGCCAGCAGGTATAGACAGGGGAGCACAGATACGCAGTATTTT,CASRYRQGSTDTQYF
.,.,TRBV11-2,TRBJ2-2,TGTGCCAGCAGCTTAGACAGGGGAGGGGAGCTGTTTTTT,CASSLDRGGELFF
.,.,TRBV19,TRBJ1-1,TGTGCCAGTAGTGGGGGCGGGTACACTGAAGCTTTCTTT,CASSGGGYTEAFF
.,.,TRBV6-5,TRBJ1-5,TGTGCCAGCAGTTACTCGATAGCCGTTAGCAATCAGCCCCAGCATTTT,CASSYSIAVSNQPQHF